Listed below are T cell receptor beta chains from one sample, sequenced in a study of T-cell reconstitution after alpha-beta-depleted transplantation in children. TCRdb analysed the PCR reads with MiXCR anew, one entry per CDR3 protein. Of 700,000 to 950,000 distinct CDR3 sequences in the sample, 16% were seen once. The material was PBMCs, mostly from graft donor cells, obtained 360 days after TCRalphabeta/CD19-depleted stem cell transplant. These receptors came from a male patient between 10 and 17 years old who had a stem cell transplant for acute lymphoblastic leukemia, so the T cells may come from the graft donor. Both conserved end residues are part of each CDR3. Fields, in order: J gene, V gene, CDR3 protein.

j_gene: TRBJ2-7
v_gene: TRBV19
CDR3aa: CASSFGTSGNYEQYF

j_gene: TRBJ1-5
v_gene: TRBV15
CDR3aa: CATSTRGGSGGGQPQHF

j_gene: TRBJ2-5
v_gene: TRBV24-1
CDR3aa: CATSDVRWQGQETQYF

j_gene: TRBJ2-1
v_gene: TRBV4-1
CDR3aa: CASSQRSLPYNEQFF

j_gene: TRBJ1-3
v_gene: TRBV7-2
CDR3aa: CASSLTGAAGNTIYF

j_gene: TRBJ2-7
v_gene: TRBV5-4
CDR3aa: CASSLVINYEQYF

j_gene: TRBJ2-7
v_gene: TRBV25-1
CDR3aa: CASGEGLADTYEQYF

j_gene: TRBJ1-1
v_gene: TRBV18
CDR3aa: CASSPQKGWNTEAFF

j_gene: TRBJ2-1
v_gene: TRBV7-6
CDR3aa: CASSLGAATYNEQFF

j_gene: TRBJ2-1
v_gene: TRBV5-1
CDR3aa: CASSLPLAGYNEQFF

j_gene: TRBJ2-3
v_gene: TRBV29-1
CDR3aa: CSVAPRRQLTDTQYF

j_gene: TRBJ2-7
v_gene: TRBV7-9
CDR3aa: CASSLKSGGRTYEQYF

j_gene: TRBJ2-1
v_gene: TRBV9
CDR3aa: CASSVATLASLSYNEQFF

j_gene: TRBJ2-1
v_gene: TRBV20-1
CDR3aa: CSARGDLATNEQFF

j_gene: TRBJ2-7
v_gene: TRBV5-1
CDR3aa: CASSLKVSSYEQYF

j_gene: TRBJ2-5
v_gene: TRBV20-1
CDR3aa: CSASLGGETQYF

j_gene: TRBJ1-2
v_gene: TRBV9
CDR3aa: CASSVAGTAPYGYTF

j_gene: TRBJ2-1
v_gene: TRBV3-1
CDR3aa: CASSQDMTVPSSYNEQFF

j_gene: TRBJ2-5
v_gene: TRBV20-1
CDR3aa: CSASPSGLAFSFKETQYF

j_gene: TRBJ2-1
v_gene: TRBV7-2
CDR3aa: CASSTRSGRGAYNEQFF

j_gene: TRBJ2-1
v_gene: TRBV9
CDR3aa: CASSPTRGVGWFSYNEQFF

j_gene: TRBJ2-7
v_gene: TRBV4-2
CDR3aa: CASSLRLGSSAEQYF

j_gene: TRBJ2-4
v_gene: TRBV5-6
CDR3aa: CASSFLGALAKNIQYF

j_gene: TRBJ2-1
v_gene: TRBV5-1
CDR3aa: CASSLAGRPNEQFF

j_gene: TRBJ1-6
v_gene: TRBV12-3/TRBV12-4
CDR3aa: CASSLRTGVSNSPLHF

j_gene: TRBJ2-1
v_gene: TRBV6-5
CDR3aa: CASSYFARNEQFF

j_gene: TRBJ2-5
v_gene: TRBV12-3/TRBV12-4
CDR3aa: CASSSGQITQETQYF

j_gene: TRBJ1-6
v_gene: TRBV6-5
CDR3aa: CASSYSKRTVSSYNSPLHF

j_gene: TRBJ2-1
v_gene: TRBV19
CDR3aa: CASSTVPGTLYNEQFF

j_gene: TRBJ1-1
v_gene: TRBV6-5
CDR3aa: CASSYSQRNTEAFF

j_gene: TRBJ1-5
v_gene: TRBV20-1
CDR3aa: CSARLDSSPLQAQHF

j_gene: TRBJ2-5
v_gene: TRBV11-1
CDR3aa: CASSLAWAQETQYF

j_gene: TRBJ2-3
v_gene: TRBV2
CDR3aa: CASSVDTQYF

j_gene: TRBJ2-5
v_gene: TRBV15
CDR3aa: CATSKGGSTKTQYF

j_gene: TRBJ1-2
v_gene: TRBV5-1
CDR3aa: CASSSRTGLFYGGYTF

j_gene: TRBJ2-3
v_gene: TRBV21-1
CDR3aa: CASSSRRGTDTQYF

j_gene: TRBJ2-7
v_gene: TRBV27
CDR3aa: CASSLRPPEGYEQYF

j_gene: TRBJ2-2
v_gene: TRBV7-9
CDR3aa: CASSFRMVREAGELFF

j_gene: TRBJ2-7
v_gene: TRBV18
CDR3aa: CASSLWGGAPYEQYF